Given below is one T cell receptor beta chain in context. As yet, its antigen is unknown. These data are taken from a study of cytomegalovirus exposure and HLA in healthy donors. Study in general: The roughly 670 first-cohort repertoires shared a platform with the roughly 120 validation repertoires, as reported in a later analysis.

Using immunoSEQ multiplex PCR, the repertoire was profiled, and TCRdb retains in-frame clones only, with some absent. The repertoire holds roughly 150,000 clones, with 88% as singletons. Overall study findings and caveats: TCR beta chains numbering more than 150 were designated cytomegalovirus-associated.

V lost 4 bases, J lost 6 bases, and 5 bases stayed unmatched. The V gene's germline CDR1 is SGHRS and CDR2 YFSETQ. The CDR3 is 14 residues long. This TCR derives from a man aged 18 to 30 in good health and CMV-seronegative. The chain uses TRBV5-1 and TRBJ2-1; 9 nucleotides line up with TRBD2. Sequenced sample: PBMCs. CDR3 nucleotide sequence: TGCGCCAGCAGCCAATTTAGCGGGAGCAATGAGCAGTTCTTC. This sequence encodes CASSQFSGSNEQFF.